The rows below give T cell receptor beta chains drawn from one sample of a study of T cells in localized non-small cell lung cancer. TCRdb keeps only in-frame clones here, not all; method: immunoSEQ multiplex PCR. Of about 16,000 clones in the sample, about 89% were seen once. Specimen: peripheral blood, collected before any cancer treatment. These receptors came from a male donor older than 55 with stage II squamous cell lung carcinoma. Both conserved end residues are part of each CDR3. A D gene is named only where the DNA matches it firmly. The listing skips clone size in some rows; elsewhere it reads once, few, many or a size class.

J	size	V	length	D	CDR3	DNA
TRBJ2-1	NA	TRBV5-4	14	NA	CASSSGGTGDEQFF	TGTGCCAGCAGCTCTGGTGGGACGGGCGATGAGCAGTTCTTC
TRBJ2-7	NA	TRBV27	15	TRBD1	CASSVSGTGVREQYF	TGTGCCAGCAGTGTGTCCGGCACAGGGGTGCGCGAGCAGTACTTC
TRBJ1-4	NA	TRBV27	18	TRBD1	CASSLVGQGSRFNEKLFF	TGTGCCAGCAGTTTAGTAGGACAGGGAAGTCGCTTTAATGAAAAACTGTTTTTT
TRBJ2-1	once	TRBV10-3	14	TRBD2	CAISPSGRSNEQFF	TGTGCCATCAGCCCTAGCGGGAGGAGTAATGAGCAGTTCTTC
TRBJ2-7	NA	TRBV5-1	15	TRBD1	CASSVSGTASYEQYF	TGCGCCAGCAGCGTCTCCGGGACAGCCTCATACGAGCAGTACTTC
TRBJ1-2	NA	TRBV7-6	14	NA	CASSLASRGQGYTF	TGTGCCAGCAGCTTAGCGTCGCGGGGCCAGGGCTACACCTTC
TRBJ2-1	once	TRBV5-1	15	NA	CASSLESGSYNEQFF	TGCGCCAGCAGCTTGGAGTCGGGCTCCTACAATGAGCAGTTCTTC
TRBJ1-1	NA	TRBV18	12	NA	CASSRVNTEAFF	TGTGCCAGCTCACGGGTGAACACTGAAGCTTTCTTT
TRBJ2-2	once	TRBV7-2	14	NA	CASSLDLATGELFF	TGTGCCAGCAGCTTAGACCTAGCTACCGGGGAGCTGTTTTTT
TRBJ1-1	NA	TRBV28	12	NA	CASTRYYTEAFF	TGTGCCAGCACCCGTTATTACACTGAAGCTTTCTTT
TRBJ2-2	NA	TRBV7-9	12	NA	CASSLFLGELFF	TGTGCCAGCAGCTTATTCCTTGGGGAGCTGTTTTTT
TRBJ2-1	NA	TRBV7-8	15	TRBD1	CASSSRTGNYNEQFF	TGTGCCAGCAGCTCTCGGACAGGGAACTACAATGAGCAGTTCTTC
TRBJ2-4	NA	TRBV10-2	20	TRBD2	CASSAGLAGGPFLAKNIQYF	TGCGCCAGCAGCGCGGGACTAGCGGGAGGACCCTTCTTAGCCAAAAACATTCAGTACTTC
TRBJ1-5	once	TRBV7-2	14	NA	CASSLGDSNQPQHF	TGTGCCAGCAGCTTAGGGGATAGCAATCAGCCCCAGCATTTT
TRBJ2-5	NA	TRBV4-1	16	TRBD2	CASSQPVTSGQETQYF	TGCGCCAGCAGCCAACCCGTGACTAGCGGTCAAGAGACCCAGTACTTC
TRBJ2-5	NA	TRBV28	14	TRBD2	CASSSAGVKETQYF	TGTGCCAGCAGTTCGGCGGGAGTCAAAGAGACCCAGTACTTC
TRBJ2-5	NA	TRBV7-3	15	NA	CASSLGNIQAETQYF	TGTGCCAGCAGCTTAGGGAATATCCAAGCGGAGACCCAGTACTTC
TRBJ2-7	NA	TRBV28	14	NA	CASSVTNLPYEQYF	TGTGCCAGCAGTGTCACCAATTTACCCTACGAGCAGTACTTC
TRBJ2-1	NA	TRBV15	15	NA	CATSSSPEGYNEQFF	TGTGCCACCAGCAGTTCTCCTGAGGGTTACAATGAGCAGTTCTTC
TRBJ2-7	NA	TRBV6-6	13	NA	CASSSRNSFEQYF	TGTGCCAGCAGTTCCCGAAACTCCTTCGAGCAGTACTTC
TRBJ2-1	NA	TRBV30	16	NA	CAFSLPLMSSYNEQFF	TGTGCCTTCTCCCTGCCCTTGATGAGCTCCTACAATGAGCAGTTCTTC
TRBJ1-6	once	TRBV6-5	15	NA	CASSYGALYNSPLHF	TGTGCCAGCAGTTACGGGGCCCTCTATAATTCACCCCTCCACTTT
TRBJ2-5	NA	TRBV10-3	16	NA	CAISRAGAGGQETQYF	TGTGCCATCAGTCGAGCGGGCGCCGGGGGCCAAGAGACCCAGTACTTC
TRBJ2-4	NA	TRBV28	15	NA	CASSLGRVAKNIQYF	TGTGCCAGCAGTTTAGGCAGGGTGGCCAAAAACATTCAGTACTTC
TRBJ2-1	NA	TRBV5-1	14	NA	CASSPTGGLTEQFF	TGCGCCAGCAGCCCTACCGGGGGACTGACCGAGCAGTTCTTC
TRBJ2-7	NA	TRBV9	13	NA	CASTRAGSYEQYF	TGTGCCAGCACCAGGGCGGGCTCCTACGAGCAGTACTTC
TRBJ2-5	NA	TRBV4-2	16	TRBD2	CASSQKLAGVKETQYF	TGTGCCAGCAGCCAAAAACTAGCGGGAGTGAAAGAGACCCAGTACTTC
TRBJ2-7	NA	TRBV2	16	TRBD1	CASKLAWTGESYEQYF	TGTGCCAGCAAGTTAGCTTGGACAGGGGAATCCTACGAGCAGTACTTC
TRBJ2-1	NA	TRBV11-3	17	NA	CASSPGHSGGSYNEQFF	TGTGCCAGCAGCCCCGGACATAGCGGAGGCTCCTACAATGAGCAGTTCTTC
TRBJ2-7	NA	TRBV28	14	TRBD1	CASSIPNDRAEQYF	TGTGCCAGCAGTATTCCCAACGACAGGGCCGAGCAGTACTTC
TRBJ1-4	once	TRBV2	14	NA	CASSEGGVGEKLFF	TGTGCCAGCAGTGAAGGGGGGGTGGGTGAAAAACTGTTTTTT
TRBJ1-1	NA	TRBV5-4	13	TRBD1	CASSLAGGGEAFF	TGTGCCAGCAGCTTGGCAGGGGGAGGTGAAGCTTTCTTT
TRBJ2-7	once	TRBV5-1	13	NA	CASSAGEAYEQYF	TGCGCCAGCAGTGCCGGGGAGGCCTACGAGCAGTACTTC
TRBJ2-7	few	TRBV18	13	NA	CASSPQQGYEQYF	TGTGCCAGCTCACCACAACAGGGCTACGAGCAGTACTTC
TRBJ2-4	once	TRBV19	14	NA	CATQNSYDKNIQYF	TGTGCCACCCAGAACAGTTACGACAAAAACATTCAGTACTTC
TRBJ2-1	NA	TRBV2	13	NA	CASSYRGSDEQFF	TGTGCCAGCAGTTACCGGGGATCCGATGAGCAGTTCTTC
TRBJ2-7	NA	TRBV11-2	15	NA	CASSLDRSLSYEQYF	TGTGCCAGCAGCTTAGACCGTTCCCTCTCCTACGAGCAGTACTTC
TRBJ2-7	NA	TRBV6-5	13	NA	CASTKRGRYEQYF	TGTGCCAGCACCAAACGGGGCAGGTACGAGCAGTACTTC
TRBJ2-2	NA	TRBV5-4	14	TRBD1	CASSKQGVTGELFF	TGTGCCAGCAGCAAACAGGGGGTCACCGGGGAGCTGTTTTTT
TRBJ1-1	NA	TRBV5-1	13	TRBD1	CASSLGTGGSAFF	TGCGCCAGCAGCTTAGGAACAGGGGGTTCAGCTTTCTTT
TRBJ2-3	NA	TRBV9	12	NA	CASSLQSDTQYF	TGTGCCAGCAGCCTCCAGTCAGATACGCAGTATTTT
TRBJ1-2	NA	TRBV29-1	16	TRBD1	CSVDDSGGEFNYGYTF	TGCAGCGTTGATGATTCAGGGGGCGAGTTCAACTATGGCTACACCTTC
TRBJ2-7	NA	TRBV7-9	13	NA	CASSKTEAYEQYF	TGTGCCAGCAGTAAGACAGAAGCCTACGAGCAGTACTTC
TRBJ2-1	NA	TRBV28	13	TRBD1	CASKDGDSNEQFF	TGTGCCAGCAAAGATGGGGACAGTAATGAGCAGTTCTTC
TRBJ2-6	NA	TRBV5-1	16	NA	CASSLGRSSGANVLTF	TGCGCCAGCAGCTTGGGACGGTCCTCTGGGGCCAACGTCCTGACTTTC
TRBJ2-5	once	TRBV19	19	TRBD2	CASSIGGTSIMEDQETQYF	TGTGCCAGTAGTATAGGGGGGACTAGCATCATGGAGGACCAAGAGACCCAGTACTTC
TRBJ2-7	NA	TRBV27	15	TRBD2	CASSPQAGGSYEQYF	TGTGCCAGCAGTCCTCAAGCGGGAGGCTCCTACGAGCAGTACTTC
TRBJ2-5	NA	TRBV5-4	13	TRBD2	CASSLSGVETQYF	TGTGCCAGCAGCTTAAGCGGGGTTGAGACCCAGTACTTC
TRBJ2-3	NA	TRBV19	14	NA	CASSPGRNTDTQYF	TGTGCCAGTAGTCCGGGACGCAACACAGATACGCAGTATTTT
TRBJ2-3	NA	TRBV5-4	14	NA	CASSLGVAADTQYF	TGTGCCAGCAGCTTGGGGGTAGCGGCAGATACGCAGTATTTT
TRBJ2-7	NA	TRBV11-2	17	TRBD1	CASSFSTGTGGLHEQYF	TGTGCCAGCAGCTTCTCGACCGGGACAGGGGGCCTCCACGAGCAGTACTTC
TRBJ2-3	NA	TRBV9	13	NA	CASSELGADTQYF	TGTGCCAGCAGCGAGTTGGGGGCAGATACGCAGTATTTT
TRBJ2-4	few	TRBV28	15	TRBD1	CASSKTGIAKNIQYF	TGTGCCAGCAGCAAGACAGGGATAGCCAAAAACATTCAGTACTTC